Listed here are 29 T cell receptor beta chains from one sample, sequenced in a study of blood T cells in healthy people across ages. A second 7 to 11 cycle PCR used barcoded and J-beta primers. One entry per CDR3 protein, called by TCRdb with MiXCR from the 5' RACE reads. The sample has about 1.7 million distinct CDR3 sequences, roughly 27% seen once. Sequencing was done on a sample of blood. The receptors derive from a woman younger than 45 in good health.

This clonotype was seen many times. The chain links TRBV7-2 to TRBJ2-1; D gene unclear. This CDR3 is 14 amino acids long. Trimming shortened V by 5 bases and J by 4 bases, and 12 bases separated the two germline ends. Germline CDR1 reads SGHTA; CDR2 reads FQGNSA. The CDR3 sequence: CASSADTFYNEQFF. Here the CDR3 DNA reads TGTGCCAGCAGCGCCGACACTTTTTACAATGAGCAGTTCTTC.

This clonotype showed up just a few times. The rearrangement uses TRBV7-2 and TRBJ1-6; 9 bases are a match to TRBD1. This CDR3 has 15 residues. Germline loops: CDR1 SGHTA, CDR2 FQGNSA. The V gene end was trimmed by 3 bases and the J gene end by 6 bases; junction bases not matched to a gene: 3. The CDR3 DNA follows: TGTGCCAGCAGCTTCGAGGGACAGGGTAATTCACCCCTCCACTTT. Translating it yields CASSFEGQGNSPLHF.

The table lists this clonotype with many counts. The chain has TRBV9 and TRBJ2-6; no firm D call. CDR1 is SGDLS and CDR2 is YYNGEE in the germline V gene. The V and J ends lost 4 bases and 2 bases respectively, with 13 bases between them. This CDR3 is 16 amino acids long. The CDR3 DNA reads TGTGCCAGCAGCCCCCGGACCCTTACTGGGGCCAACGTCCTGACTTTC. As protein: CASSPRTLTGANVLTF.

The V and J genes are TRBV20-1 and TRBJ1-5; D gene uncertain. CDR1 DFQATT and CDR2 SNEGSKA come from the germline V gene (reference sequence). The CDR3 runs 15 residues. V was clipped by 2 bases and J by 6 bases, with 17 bases between them. CDR3 nucleotide sequence: TGCAGTGCTAGACGTATAAGAGTAAATGGTCAGCCCCAGCATTTT. This encodes CSARRIRVNGQPQHF.

Of note for this clonotype: A read error may explain this, as a much larger clone is one base away. This CDR3 is missing its conserved last phenylalanine or tryptophan, likely due to a read error. The chain employs TRBV20-1 and TRBJ2-7; D unresolved. This CDR3 comprises 12 residues. Per germline, CDR1 DFQATT and CDR2 SNEGSKA (reference sequence). V was clipped by 3 bases and J by 2 bases, with 8 bases between them. DNA for the CDR3: TGCAGTGCTAGTTTGTCGACCTACGAGCAGTACTCC. Amino acid sequence: CSASLSTYEQYS.

In this sample, this clonotype turned up once. The chain couples TRBV29-1 to TRBJ2-5; D is unclear. This CDR3 is built from 10 residues. Germline lookup yields CDR1 SQVTM and CDR2 ANQGSEA. The CDR3 nucleotides are TGCAGTTATTGGGGAGAGACCCAGTACTTC. Protein sequence: CSYWGETQYF. Drawing the rest from reference TRBV29-1 and TRBJ2-5, the complete variable domain is SAVISQKPSRDICQRGTSLTIQCQVDSQVTMMFWYRQQPGQSLTLIATANQGSEATYESGFVIDKFPISRPNLTFSTLTVSNMSPEDSSIYLCSYWGETQYFGPGTRLLVL.

This clonotype was observed a few times. The chain links TRBV20-1 to TRBJ1-4; D remains ambiguous. Trimming took off 0 bases at V and 0 bases at J, with 5 bases between the two ends. The CDR3 has 14 amino acids. Germline V gives CDR1 DFQATT, CDR2 SNEGSKA (reference sequence). CDR3 protein: CSAREVTTNEKLFF. CDR3 DNA: TGCAGTGCTAGAGAAGTTACAACTAATGAAAAACTGTTTTTT.

The genes are TRBV5-5 and TRBJ2-7; D gene unclear. The CDR3 is made up of 14 amino acids. V was clipped by 4 bases and J by 1 base, with 12 bases between them. Germline CDR1 SGHKS, CDR2 YYEKEE (reference sequence). The CDR3 sequence is CASSPALSSYEQYF. The DNA for the CDR3 is TGTGCCAGCAGCCCGGCCCTGTCATCCTACGAGCAGTACTTC.

Remarks on this clonotype: A much larger clone differs from this one at a single base, so this may be a read error. V usage is TRBV28 and J usage is TRBJ2-7; 7 bases align to TRBD2. With 6 bases clipped from V and 3 bases from J, the junction kept 5 bases outside the gene matches. From germline, CDR1 is MDHEN and CDR2 SYDVKM. This CDR3 has 13 residues. The CDR3, as DNA: TGTGCCAGCAGAAATGGGAGGGACTACGAGCAGTACTTC. Translation: CASRNGRDYEQYF.

On this clonotype itself: At one boundary the junction diverges from the germline segment, which might be a read error. The chain is built from TRBV7-2 and TRBJ2-1, with D uncertain. The DNA end is more similar to TRBJ2-7, so the J call may be wrong. CDR3 length equals 13 residues. The V gene's germline CDR1 is SGHTA and CDR2 FQGNSA. Here the CDR3 reads CAGSLDHSYEQYF. CDR3 sequence (DNA): TGTGCCGGCAGCTTAGACCACAGTTACGAGCAGTACTTC.

The chain joins TRBV6-2 or TRBV6-3 to TRBJ1-1; TRBD1 might be the D (6 bases). Germline V CDR1 and CDR2: MNHEY, SVGEGT. V lost 8 bases and J lost 4, with 14 bases in between. The CDR3 loop spans 13 amino acids. CDR3 loop: CASHRQGSTEAFF. The CDR3 DNA is TGTGCCAGCCACCGGCAGGGGAGCACTGAAGCTTTCTTT.

Turning to this clonotype: The junction and the germline gene differ at one end; a read error may be behind it. V and J are TRBV28 and TRBJ2-3, with a weak D call TRBD2 (5 bases). The CDR3 is 14 amino acids. Germline CDR1 reads MDHEN; CDR2 reads SYDVKM. CDR3 protein: CAGRHEGETDTQYF. In DNA form, the CDR3 reads TGTGCCGGCAGACACGAGGGAGAAACAGATACGCAGTATTTT.

This clonotype was recorded many times. This rearrangement joins TRBV7-2 to TRBJ1-5, with 8 positions matching TRBD1. The CDR3 length is 15 residues. Germline assignment: CDR1 SGHTA and CDR2 FQGNSA. The V segment lost 1 base and the J segment 7 bases; nucleotides outside the gene matches: 6. The CDR3 DNA reads as TGTGCCAGCAGCTTAGGGACAGGGATTTGGCAGCCCCAGCATTTT. This sequence encodes CASSLGTGIWQPQHF.

This clonotype was counted ten times or more. The chain couples TRBV10-3 to TRBJ2-7, with D unresolved. The germline V and J ends were trimmed by 10 bases and 6 bases, with 13 bases remaining between them. The germline V gene encodes CDR1 ENHRY and CDR2 SYGVKD. The CDR3 totals 11 residues. The CDR3 here is CATALDFEQYF. DNA of the CDR3: TGTGCCACCGCACTCGATTTCGAGCAGTACTTC.

This clonotype was observed at least ten times. The chain employs TRBV5-6 and TRBJ2-5, with TRBD2 matching over 8 bases. This CDR3 has 14 amino acids. After removal of 3 bases from V and 5 bases from J, the junction contained 6 bases not matched to a gene. Per the germline V gene, CDR1 is SGHDT and CDR2 is YYEEEE. Here the CDR3 DNA reads TGTGCCAGCAGCTGGGGGACTAGTACCGAGACCCAGTACTTC. It yields the protein CASSWGTSTETQYF. Together with reference TRBV5-6 and TRBJ2-5, the CDR3 gives the full variable domain: DAGVTQSPTHLIKTRGQQVTLRCSPKSGHDTVSWYQQALGQGPQFIFQYYEEEERQRGNFPDRFSGHQFPNYSSELNVNALLLGDSALYLCASSWGTSTETQYFGPGTRLLVL.

Ten or more counts support this clonotype. CDR3 sequence reads: CASSWDRGGYEQYF. DNA of the CDR3: TGCGCCAGCAGCTGGGACAGGGGGGGCTACGAGCAGTACTTC. This chain connects TRBV5-1 to TRBJ2-7; 11 positions agree with TRBD1. The CDR3 extends over 14 amino acids. V was pared by 3 bases and J by 3 bases, with 2 bases of the junction left unmatched. Germline V CDR1 and CDR2: SGHRS, YFSETQ.

This chain's CDR3 is CSAFPGGRNSPLHF. The CDR3, as DNA: TGCAGTGCTTTCCCCGGGGGGAGGAATTCACCCCTCCACTTT. This chain connects TRBV20-1 to TRBJ1-6, with a tentative D call TRBD1 (5 bases). The V gene lost 5 bases and the J gene lost 7 bases, with 15 bases spanning the gap. Looked up from germline, CDR1 is DFQATT and CDR2 is SNEGSKA (reference sequence). CDR3 length: 14 amino acids.

The J gene is TRBJ1-2, the V gene TRBV12-3 or TRBV12-4, with 7 bases matching TRBD1. V lost 7 bases and J lost 7; bases outside the gene matches: 21. CDR3 size: 17 residues. CDR3 residues: CASTRSGRNRGTGGYTF. CDR3 nucleotides: TGTGCCAGCACCCGGTCGGGGAGAAACAGGGGTACGGGTGGCTACACCTTC.

The chain links TRBV5-4 to TRBJ2-3; D perhaps matches TRBD2 (5 bases). The CDR3 is 14 residues long. V gave up 0 bases and J gave up 7 bases, with 12 bases separating them. In germline, CDR1 is SGHNT, CDR2 YYREEE (reference sequence). CDR3 amino acids: CASSLVGSGNTQYF. CDR3 nucleotide sequence: TGTGCCAGCAGCTTGGTGGGGTCGGGGAATACGCAGTATTTT.

Ten or more counts support this clonotype. V gene TRBV5-6 combines with J gene TRBJ2-1; TRBD2 aligns across 12 bases. The length of the CDR3 is 15 residues. The V and J ends lost 5 bases and 4 bases, in that order; junction bases with no gene match: 4. In germline, CDR1 is SGHDT, CDR2 YYEEEE. CDR3 in DNA: TGTGCCAGCAGGCCACTAGCGGGGGGATACAATGAGCAGTTCTTC. Its translation is CASRPLAGGYNEQFF. The whole variable domain, remainder taken from reference TRBV5-6 and TRBJ2-1, is DAGVTQSPTHLIKTRGQQVTLRCSPKSGHDTVSWYQQALGQGPQFIFQYYEEEERQRGNFPDRFSGHQFPNYSSELNVNALLLGDSALYLCASRPLAGGYNEQFFGPGTRLTVL.

Only a few counts were recorded for this clonotype. The chain is built from TRBV10-2 and TRBJ1-1; 7 nucleotides match TRBD1. The CDR3 is made up of 14 amino acids. Trimming took 6 bases from V and 1 from J; bases not matched to a gene: 5. CDR1 and CDR2 (germline): WSHSY, SAAADI. CDR3 sequence: CASSAWDRNTEAFF. Written as DNA, the CDR3 is TGCGCCAGCAGCGCATGGGACAGGAACACTGAAGCTTTCTTT.

The chain links TRBV14 to TRBJ2-5, with D unresolved. The V gene lost 2 bases and the J gene lost 5 bases, with 9 bases spanning the gap. In germline, CDR1 is SGHDN, CDR2 FVKESK. This CDR3 contains 13 residues. The CDR3 spells CASSQRARETQYF. The CDR3, as DNA: TGTGCCAGCAGCCAACGGGCCCGGGAGACCCAGTACTTC. The full variable domain, rest sourced from reference TRBV14 and TRBJ2-5, is EAGVTQFPSHSVIEKGQTVTLRCDPISGHDNLYWYRRVMGKEIKFLLHFVKESKQDESGMPNNRFLAERTGGTYSTLKVQPAELEDSGVYFCASSQRARETQYFGPGTRLLVL.

This clonotype occurred a few times. J is TRBJ2-7 and V is TRBV7-2, with D perhaps TRBD2 (6 bases). Germline loops: CDR1 SGHTA, CDR2 FQGNSA. Trimming removed 4 bases from V and 1 base from J, with 17 bases in between. CDR3 length equals 16 residues. The CDR3 is CASSYPRDSLSYEQYF. CDR3 nucleotides: TGTGCCAGCAGCTACCCCAGGGACTCCCTTTCCTACGAGCAGTACTTC.

The chain uses TRBV12-3 or TRBV12-4 and TRBJ2-2; maybe TRBD1 (5 bases). V lost 6 bases and J lost 8, with 10 bases in between. The CDR3 runs 12 residues. CDR3 region: CASRRHRGELFF. The CDR3 coding sequence is TGTGCCAGCAGGCGTCACAGGGGGGAGCTGTTTTTT.

This sequence joins TRBV6-5 and TRBJ2-5; 8 bases are shared with TRBD2. This CDR3 region has 15 residues. Germline CDR1 reads MNHEY; CDR2 reads SVGAGI. V lost 0 bases, J lost 11 bases, and 11 bases stayed unmatched. The CDR3 loop reads CASSYSTGGPWEQYF. The DNA of the CDR3 is TGTGCCAGCAGTTACTCTACGGGAGGGCCATGGGAGCAGTACTTC.

This chain links TRBV20-1 with TRBJ2-5, with 7 bases fitting TRBD1. Germline V gene lookup returns CDR1 DFQATT and CDR2 SNEGSKA (reference sequence). The CDR3 length is 13 residues. V lost 2 bases, J lost 5 bases, and 5 bases stayed unmatched. This chain's CDR3 is CSARKGAGETQYF. The CDR3, as DNA: TGCAGTGCTAGAAAGGGGGCCGGGGAGACCCAGTACTTC.

The sample holds many counts of this clonotype. The chain's CDR3 is CASRDRGRGETQYF. In DNA form, the CDR3 reads TGTGCCAGCAGGGACAGGGGCAGGGGGGAGACCCAGTACTTC. V and J are TRBV12-3 or TRBV12-4 and TRBJ2-5; TRBD1 matches 9 bases. The CDR3 length is 14 residues. V gave up 6 bases and J gave up 5 bases; unmatched junction bases: 7.

Many counts were recorded for this clonotype. The rearrangement uses TRBV29-1 and TRBJ1-2; TRBD1 might be the D (6 bases). Trimming removed 1 base from V and 8 bases from J, with 8 bases in between. CDR3 length: 11 amino acids. Germline V gene sequence: CDR1 SQVTM, CDR2 ANQGSEA. The CDR3 reads CSVEARGGYTF. The CDR3 region has the DNA TGCAGCGTTGAAGCCAGGGGCGGCTACACCTTC.

At least ten counts were recorded for this clonotype. V and J are TRBV29-1 and TRBJ2-5; D not certain. There are 13 residues in the CDR3. V lost 2 bases, J lost 4 bases, and 11 bases lay in between. The V gene's germline CDR1 is SQVTM and CDR2 ANQGSEA. CDR3 region: CSVELDPGETQYF. In DNA form, the CDR3 reads TGCAGCGTTGAATTGGACCCGGGAGAGACCCAGTACTTC.